The 23 T cell receptor beta chains presented below share a single source sample, sequenced in a study of T cell responses to AZD1222 COVID-19 vaccine. TCRdb keeps only in-frame clones here, not all; method: immunoSEQ multiplex PCR. The profile shows approximately 130,000 clones, roughly 86% of them singletons. This specimen was peripheral blood, taken 28 days after the second AZD1222 dose. The receptor set was obtained from an adult who received the AZD1222 COVID-19 vaccine.

The chain employs TRBV3-1 (or the pseudogene TRBV3-2) and TRBJ1-1; D is undetermined. The CDR3 covers 14 residues. V was shortened by 4 bases and J by 1 base, with 10 bases between the two germline ends. Germline V gene lookup returns CDR1 LGHDT and CDR2 YNNKEL (reference sequence). CDR3 protein: CASSPSGSNTEAFF. CDR3 sequence (DNA): TGTGCCAGCAGCCCCTCGGGGTCGAACACTGAAGCTTTCTTT.

The chain links TRBV5-6 to TRBJ2-1, with D uncertain. The germline V and J ends were trimmed by 0 bases and 2 bases, with 15 bases remaining between them. Germline CDR1 is SGHDT and CDR2 is YYEEEE. This CDR3 has 17 residues. CDR3 sequence (DNA): TGTGCCAGCAGCTTGGTCCTGAGACTGCCTACCTACAATGAGCAGTTCTTC. This sequence encodes CASSLVLRLPTYNEQFF.

V gene TRBV6-5 combines with J gene TRBJ1-3; possibly TRBD1 for D (6 bases). Germline CDR1 is MNHEY and CDR2 is SVGAGI. Trimming shortened V by 5 bases and J by 1 base, and 9 bases separated the two germline ends. The CDR3 extends over 14 amino acids. The CDR3, as DNA: TGTGCCAGCAGTCGTCAGGGGTCTGGAAACACCATATATTTT. Amino acids: CASSRQGSGNTIYF.

The chain employs TRBV9 and TRBJ1-2; D uncertain. CDR3 length: 17 amino acids. Trimming removed 0 bases from V and 4 bases from J, with 19 bases in between. Germline loops: CDR1 SGDLS, CDR2 YYNGEE. In nucleotides, the CDR3 is TGTGCCAGCAGCGTAGATCACGGGATCTTACCTCTCTATGGCTACACCTTC. Its protein product is CASSVDHGILPLYGYTF. Full variable domain (missing parts from reference TRBV9 and TRBJ1-2): DSGVTQTPKHLITATGQRVTLRCSPRSGDLSVYWYQQSLDQGLQFLIQYYNGEERAKGNILERFSAQQFPDLHSELNLSSLELGDSALYFCASSVDHGILPLYGYTFGSGTRLTVV.

In its sample, this clone was seen once. This rearrangement joins TRBV15 to TRBJ1-1, with D perhaps TRBD1 (5 bases). The CDR3 sequence is 15 residues long. Per the germline V gene, CDR1 is LNHNV and CDR2 is YYDKDF (reference sequence). With 2 bases removed from V and 6 bases from J, the gap between germline ends came to 16 bases. CDR3 DNA sequence: TGTGCCACCAGCAGAACGGGGACCATAACATCTGAAGCTTTCTTT. Amino acids: CATSRTGTITSEAFF.

The chain combines TRBV3-1 (or the pseudogene TRBV3-2) with TRBJ2-1, with D maybe TRBD1 (6 bases). The V gene's germline CDR1 is LGHDT and CDR2 YNNKEL (reference sequence). V lost 0 bases and J 4 bases, leaving 10 bases between the germline ends. The CDR3 totals 15 residues. The CDR3 nucleotides read TGTGCCAGCAGCCAAGATGGGACAACGTACAATGAGCAGTTCTTC. Translating gives CASSQDGTTYNEQFF.

The chain uses TRBV27 and TRBJ2-7; a weak D match, TRBD1 (6 bases). This CDR3 spans 17 amino acids. V lost 2 bases to trimming and J lost 0 bases, with 17 bases between them. CDR1 MNHEY and CDR2 SMNVEV come from the germline V gene (reference sequence). CDR3 bases: TGTGCCAGCAGTTTAAGCCCCCCGGGACACCCCTCCTACGAGCAGTACTTC. Translating gives CASSLSPPGHPSYEQYF.

The chain has TRBV6-5 and TRBJ1-3; no clear D. V shed 6 bases and J shed 2 bases, with 11 bases lying between them. Germline assignment: CDR1 MNHEY and CDR2 SVGAGI. This CDR3 region has 14 residues. The CDR3 spells CASSANGAGNTIYF. In DNA, the CDR3 is TGTGCCAGCAGCGCTAATGGGGCTGGAAACACCATATATTTT.

The chain links TRBV6-5 to TRBJ1-2; 7 bases fit TRBD1. With V trimmed by 8 bases and J by 8 bases, 11 bases remained unmatched. Germline CDR1 and CDR2: MNHEY and SVGAGI. The CDR3 totals 13 residues. The CDR3 DNA follows: TGTGCCAGCGCCCGGGACAGCCTGGGAGGCTACACCTTC. Translating gives CASARDSLGGYTF.

This clone was counted a single time. The J gene is TRBJ2-1, the V gene TRBV12-3 or TRBV12-4; 7 nucleotides agree with TRBD2. With 10 bases clipped from V and 5 bases from J, the junction kept 8 bases outside the gene matches. The length of the CDR3 is 13 residues. The DNA for the CDR3 is TGTGCCACTCAGGGAGGGGCGAACAATGAGCAGTTCTTC. Amino acid sequence: CATQGGANNEQFF.

This clone has just one count. The chain uses TRBV19 and TRBJ2-7; 12 bases are a match to TRBD1. V was clipped by 5 bases and J by 4 bases; unmatched bases: 6. This CDR3 comprises 15 residues. CDR1 is LNHDA, CDR2 SQIVND, per germline (reference sequence). CDR3 sequence reads: CASSAGQGARYEQYF. For the CDR3, the DNA is TGTGCCAGTAGTGCGGGACAGGGGGCGCGGTACGAGCAGTACTTC.

The rearrangement links TRBV5-1 to TRBJ2-1; D call uncertain. Looked up from germline, CDR1 is SGHRS and CDR2 is YFSETQ. V lost 4 bases, J lost 6 bases, and 8 bases lay in between. The CDR3 has 12 residues. CDR3 DNA: TGCGCCAGCAGCACGGGTTCCAATGAGCAGTTCTTC. It encodes CASSTGSNEQFF.

This sequence joins TRBV10-3 and TRBJ1-1, with D uncertain. Germline V gene data show CDR1 as ENHRY and CDR2 as SYGVKD. Deletions cut 1 base from V and 3 bases from J, with 3 bases between. This CDR3 is 12 amino acids long. In DNA form, the CDR3 reads TGTGCCATCAGTGAGTATGACACTGAAGCTTTCTTT. Translated, it gives CAISEYDTEAFF.

This clone turned up a few times. The rearrangement links TRBV7-9 to TRBJ2-7; 8 bases fit TRBD1. Germline values: CDR1 SEHNR, CDR2 FQNEAQ (reference sequence). The trim removed 5 bases at V and 4 bases at J, leaving 10 bases unmatched. The CDR3 is 15 residues long. The CDR3 DNA is TGTGCCAGCAGCCTAATTAGGACAGGGAATTACGAGCAGTACTTC. Encoded protein: CASSLIRTGNYEQYF.

V and J are TRBV14 and TRBJ1-6; D is unclear. This CDR3 is built from 14 residues. Trimming removed 5 bases at V and 8 bases at J, with 13 bases between. Germline V gene sequence: CDR1 SGHDN, CDR2 FVKESK. The DNA for the CDR3 is TGTGCCAGCAGCTCCCAAGTCGAGTATTCACCCCTCCACTTT. Encoded protein: CASSSQVEYSPLHF.

The chain has TRBV7-9 and TRBJ1-4, with 7 bases aligning to TRBD1. The germline V gene has CDR1 SEHNR and CDR2 FQNEAQ (reference sequence). This CDR3 region has 17 residues. The ends lost 1 base at V and 0 bases at J; junction bases unmatched: 5. The CDR3: CASSLGWTGPTNEKLFF. CDR3 DNA sequence: TGTGCCAGCAGCTTAGGGTGGACAGGACCAACTAATGAAAAACTGTTTTTT.

This clone appeared once. The J gene is TRBJ2-3, the V gene TRBV6-5; possible D gene TRBD2, 6 bases. Germline CDR1 MNHEY, CDR2 SVGAGI. CDR3 length: 12 amino acids. Trimming left V 10 bases short and J 1 base short, with 9 bases between. The CDR3: CATGGGTDTQYF. CDR3 nucleotide sequence: TGTGCCACCGGAGGGGGCACAGATACGCAGTATTTT.

This clone was counted between two and nine times. This rearrangement joins TRBV11-3 to TRBJ1-2, with D perhaps matching TRBD1 (6 bases). Germline V CDR1 and CDR2: SGHNT, YENEEA. The CDR3 spans 14 residues. V was shortened by 5 bases and J by 5 bases, with 15 bases between the two germline ends. Written as DNA, the CDR3 is TGTGCCAGCAGCCTTAACAGGGTAGGATATGGCTACACCTTC. Its protein product is CASSLNRVGYGYTF.

In its sample, this clone was seen a few times. The chain is built from TRBV3-1 (or the pseudogene TRBV3-2) and TRBJ1-5, with D possibly being TRBD1 (5 bases). This CDR3 is built from 15 residues. The V end was cut by 1 base, the J end by 0 bases, with 7 bases between. Germline CDR1 and CDR2: LGHDT and YNNKEL (reference sequence). CDR3 loop: CASSQGGNSNQPQHF. The DNA for the CDR3 is TGTGCCAGCAGCCAAGGGGGGAATAGCAATCAGCCCCAGCATTTT.

This clone was observed a handful of times. V usage is TRBV29-1 and J usage is TRBJ2-2; 9 bases are shared with TRBD1. CDR1 and CDR2 from the germline V gene are SQVTM and ANQGSEA. The CDR3 consists of 14 residues. Trimming took 7 bases from V and 4 from J; bases not matched to a gene: 7. The CDR3 DNA reads TGCAGCGCGGACCGACAGGGGGGCACCGGGGAGCTGTTTTTT. It codes for CSADRQGGTGELFF.

The chain combines TRBV6-5 with TRBJ1-1; a possible D gene is TRBD1 (5 bases). CDR3 size: 12 residues. Trimming took 5 bases from V and 10 from J, leaving 14 bases between them. Germline V gene data show CDR1 as MNHEY and CDR2 as SVGAGI. CDR3 in DNA: TGTGCCAGCAGTAAACCCGACAGTGTAGCTTTCTTT. Its protein product is CASSKPDSVAFF.

The rearrangement links TRBV5-6 to TRBJ1-4; D remains unclear. This CDR3 is built from 13 residues. Per germline, CDR1 SGHDT and CDR2 YYEEEE. The germline V and J ends were trimmed by 1 base and 8 bases, with 9 bases remaining between them. The CDR3 sequence is CASSLHRGEKLFF. CDR3 sequence (DNA): TGTGCCAGCAGCTTGCACAGAGGGGAAAAACTGTTTTTT. Full variable domain (outside the CDR3, taken from reference TRBV5-6 and TRBJ1-4): DAGVTQSPTHLIKTRGQQVTLRCSPKSGHDTVSWYQQALGQGPQFIFQYYEEEERQRGNFPDRFSGHQFPNYSSELNVNALLLGDSALYLCASSLHRGEKLFFGSGTQLSVL.

Only a few counts were recorded for this clone. The chain employs TRBV3-1 (or the pseudogene TRBV3-2) and TRBJ1-2; 10 bases map to TRBD1. The ends lost 5 bases at V and 7 bases at J; junction bases unmatched: 13. The CDR3 has 16 amino acids. Germline CDR1 reads LGHDT; CDR2 reads YNNKEL (reference sequence). DNA for the CDR3: TGTGCCAGCAGCGCCCAACCGGGACAGGGGACGAGTGGCTACACCTTC. It yields the protein CASSAQPGQGTSGYTF.